This T cell receptor beta chain was recorded in a study of cytomegalovirus exposure and HLA in healthy donors. The germline gives CDR1 SGHAT, CDR2 FQNNGV. V was clipped by 5 bases and J by 1 base, with 15 bases between them. This CDR3 region has 15 residues. Measured with immunoSEQ multiplex PCR; TCRdb has only the in-frame clones, and not every one. In the table there are about 180,000 clones, 87% of which are singletons. Sequencing input: PBMCs. The receptor comes from a woman in her twenties or thirties in good health and CMV-seronegative. J is TRBJ2-7 and V is TRBV11-2; tentatively, D is TRBD2 (5 bases). The CDR3 DNA reads as TGTGCCAGCAGCAGTAGGACGGGGTGGTCCTACGAGCAGTACTTC. Translation: CASSSRTGWSYEQYF.